Given below is one TCR beta chain in context. The antigen is unknown. There were likely unrecorded immune exposures, though donors were nominally healthy when sampled. This record comes from a study of cytomegalovirus exposure and HLA in healthy donors. Study as a whole: The Caucasian-associated ancestry cluster contained 81% of the 300 to 450 genotyped donors.

Study results and caveats: Earlier findings revealed that most TCR beta V segments proved productive either about 90% or about 30% of the time.

The CDR3 is 17 residues long. V dropped 7 bases and J dropped 7 bases, with 28 bases sitting between them. Germline V gene data show CDR1 as SEHNR and CDR2 as FQNEAQ (reference sequence). Primers for the PCR totalled 60 Vbeta and 13 Jbeta. Source study methods: The count from a later analysis was some 80 million unique TCR beta chains, 9 million to 12 million of them shared. Clones were read by immunoSEQ multiplex PCR, and TCRdb kept only the in-frame ones, dropping some. D and trimming come from the DNA, and the V and J calls and clone size come from that table. This sample has roughly 180,000 clones, with 82% found just once.

The sequenced sample was PBMCs. The chain links TRBV7-9 to TRBJ1-2; no definite D call. This receptor was obtained from a man in his forties in good health and CMV-seronegative. CDR3 loop: CASNVGSSQLGLSGYTF. CDR3 sequence (DNA): TGTGCCAGCAACGTAGGGAGCTCCCAGCTCGGACTATCTGGCTACACCTTC.